The 21 T cell receptor beta chains below were found in one sample sequenced in a study of shared clonotypes between healthy human individuals. TCRdb's table, derived via immunoSEQ multiplex PCR, lists solely in-frame clones and lacks some. The sample records over a million clones, roughly 95% being singletons. The specimen sequenced was naive CD4+ T cells sorted from blood. Stated subset: CD45RA+ positively selected. Receptors were obtained from a man in his thirties or forties in good health.

The chain has TRBV9 and TRBJ2-1, with 11 bases matching TRBD2. The CDR3 runs 18 residues. The ends lost 2 bases at V and 9 bases at J; junction bases unmatched: 16. The germline gives CDR1 SGDLS, CDR2 YYNGEE. In DNA form, the CDR3 reads TGTGCCAGCAGCGTGTCACCTCCCATAGCGGGAGGGGAGGTTGAGCAGTTCTTC. Amino acids: CASSVSPPIAGGEVEQFF.

As to this clone: Within the sample, other DNA sequences also encode this same CDR3. The chain joins TRBV15 to TRBJ2-5; weak D call: TRBD2 (5 bases). The CDR3 is made up of 15 amino acids. The V gene's germline CDR1 is LNHNV and CDR2 YYDKDF (reference sequence). The V gene lost 0 bases and the J gene lost 1 base, with 9 bases spanning the gap. The CDR3 protein is CATSREPSGQETQYF. CDR3 coding DNA: TGTGCCACCAGCAGAGAACCGAGCGGCCAAGAGACCCAGTACTTC.

This clone appeared a single time. CDR3 nucleotides: TGTGCCAGCAGCCTAACTAGCGGGGGGCCGAACACCGGGGAGCTGTTTTTT. Encoded protein: CASSLTSGGPNTGELFF. This chain connects TRBV2 to TRBJ2-2; TRBD2 matches at 12 bases. Trimming removed 6 bases from V and 0 bases from J; junction bases left unmatched: 5. Germline loops: CDR1 SNHLY, CDR2 FYNNEI. There are 17 residues in the CDR3. Combining the CDR3 with reference TRBV2 and TRBJ2-2 gives the whole variable domain EPEVTQTPSHQVTQMGQEVILRCVPISNHLYFYWYRQILGQKVEFLVSFYNNEISEKSEIFDDQFSVERPDGSNFTLKIRSTKLEDSAMYFCASSLTSGGPNTGELFFGEGSRLTVL.

The J gene is TRBJ1-5, the V gene TRBV4-1; D might be TRBD1 (5 bases). Trimming cost V 1 base and J 3 bases, with 10 bases left between them. CDR3 length: 15 amino acids. Germline V gene sequence: CDR1 MGHRA, CDR2 YSYEKL. Here the CDR3 reads CASSQGDSYNQPQHF. The CDR3 DNA reads TGCGCCAGCAGCCAAGGAGACAGCTACAATCAGCCCCAGCATTTT.

The rearrangement joins TRBV7-2 to TRBJ2-2, with 14 bases that match TRBD2. With V trimmed by 5 bases and J by 6 bases, 11 bases remained unmatched. Looked up from germline, CDR1 is SGHTA and CDR2 is FQGNSA. This CDR3 has 18 residues. The CDR3 here is CASSPSRLAGGVAGELFF. Here the CDR3 DNA reads TGTGCCAGCAGCCCCTCTCGACTAGCGGGAGGGGTGGCCGGGGAGCTGTTTTTT.

The rearrangement joins TRBV19 to TRBJ2-1; no clear D. Germline V gives CDR1 LNHDA, CDR2 SQIVND (reference sequence). CDR3 length equals 15 residues. Trimming took 8 bases from V and 0 from J, leaving 14 bases between them. The CDR3 is CASSSGQDSYNEQFF. In DNA, the CDR3 is TGTGCCAGTTCCTCGGGCCAAGACTCCTACAATGAGCAGTTCTTC.

This chain joins TRBV2 and TRBJ2-2, with 10 bases that match TRBD2. The CDR3 is 17 amino acids. Germline V gene data show CDR1 as SNHLY and CDR2 as FYNNEI. V was pared by 4 bases and J by 0 bases, with 5 bases of the junction left unmatched. In DNA form, the CDR3 reads TGTGCCAGCAGTGGGACTAGCGGAACTACGAACACCGGGGAGCTGTTTTTT. It encodes CASSGTSGTTNTGELFF.

The chain couples TRBV27 to TRBJ2-7, with 7 bases lining up with TRBD2. The V gene end was trimmed by 8 bases and the J gene end by 2 bases; junction bases not matched to a gene: 12. The CDR3 runs to 15 residues. Germline-derived CDR1 and CDR2 are MNHEY and SMNVEV (reference sequence). CDR3 in DNA: TGTGCCAGCGGCAGACGGGGAGGGAAAACCTACGAGCAGTACTTC. It is translated as CASGRRGGKTYEQYF.

The chain has TRBV15 and TRBJ2-7; TRBD2 matches 7 bases. CDR1 is LNHNV and CDR2 is YYDKDF in the germline V gene (reference sequence). This CDR3 has 15 residues. Trimming removed 0 bases from V and 3 bases from J; junction bases left unmatched: 5. The CDR3 here is CATSRDPGLFYEQYF. The CDR3 nucleotides read TGTGCCACCAGCAGAGACCCGGGACTATTCTACGAGCAGTACTTC.

As DNA, the CDR3 is TGTGCCAGCAGAGAATCAGGACAGGGACAAACTGGAAACACCATATATTTT. Amino acids: CASRESGQGQTGNTIYF. The chain couples TRBV28 to TRBJ1-3, with TRBD1 matching over 8 bases. V was pared by 6 bases and J by 2 bases, with 12 bases of the junction left unmatched. Germline assignment: CDR1 MDHEN and CDR2 SYDVKM. CDR3 size: 17 residues.

This chain uses TRBV9 with TRBJ2-6; no firm D call. The germline CDR1 and CDR2 sequences are SGDLS and YYNGEE. The CDR3 sequence is 16 residues long. With 6 bases removed from V and 0 bases from J, the gap between germline ends came to 13 bases. The CDR3 region has the DNA TGTGCCAGCACCCCGTTACCGGGCTCTGGGGCCAACGTCCTGACTTTC. Translation gives CASTPLPGSGANVLTF.

The V gene is TRBV5-1, the J gene TRBJ2-7; 11 bases match TRBD2. Germline loops: CDR1 SGHRS, CDR2 YFSETQ. The CDR3 sequence is 14 residues long. With 3 bases clipped from V and 4 bases from J, the junction kept 3 bases outside the gene matches. CDR3 amino acids: CASSSASGRYEQYF. In DNA form, the CDR3 reads TGCGCCAGCAGCTCTGCTAGCGGGAGGTACGAGCAGTACTTC.

This clone came up once. The J gene is TRBJ2-7, the V gene TRBV7-3; no reliable D call. Looked up from germline, CDR1 is SGHTA and CDR2 is FQGTGA. This CDR3 comprises 14 residues. Trimming removed 3 bases from V and 2 bases from J, with 11 bases in between. The CDR3 is CASSFAGPPYEQYF. CDR3 DNA sequence: TGTGCCAGCAGCTTCGCCGGGCCCCCCTACGAGCAGTACTTC.

The V call is TRBV20-1, the J call TRBJ2-7; D unclear. V was clipped by 6 bases and J by 4 bases, with 10 bases between them. Germline CDR1 is DFQATT and CDR2 is SNEGSKA (reference sequence). The CDR3 consists of 11 residues. CDR3 region: CSAAGNYEQYF. The CDR3 DNA is TGCAGTGCCGCCGGCAATTACGAGCAGTACTTC.

The chain uses TRBV11-2 and TRBJ1-1; D might be TRBD1 (5 bases). CDR1 and CDR2 (germline): SGHAT, FQNNGV. Trimming left V 5 bases short and J 1 base short, with 8 bases between. The CDR3 totals 13 residues. This CDR3 reads CASSPGQNTEAFF. CDR3 sequence (DNA): TGTGCCAGCAGCCCCGGACAGAACACTGAAGCTTTCTTT.

The chain is built from TRBV9 and TRBJ2-7; D tentatively reads TRBD1 or TRBD2 (5 bases each). V lost 2 bases and J lost 0, with 18 bases in between. Germline V gene data show CDR1 as SGDLS and CDR2 as YYNGEE. The CDR3 totals 17 residues. CDR3 region: CASSVGPLGTDSYEQYF. CDR3 in DNA: TGTGCCAGCAGCGTCGGCCCTCTCGGGACGGACTCCTACGAGCAGTACTTC.

The chain joins TRBV28 to TRBJ2-1; possible D gene TRBD2, 6 bases. The germline V gene has CDR1 MDHEN and CDR2 SYDVKM. Between the trimmed V and J ends, which lost 9 bases and 3 bases, there was a span of 12 bases. The CDR3 is made up of 13 amino acids. DNA of the CDR3: TGTGCCAGTTCGGGACTTAGCTACAATGAGCAGTTCTTC. It encodes CASSGLSYNEQFF.

The gene calls are TRBV6-1 and TRBJ2-7; TRBD1 agrees at 7 bases. Germline V gene lookup returns CDR1 MNHNS and CDR2 SASEGT. After removal of 7 bases from V and 4 bases from J, the junction contained 10 bases not matched to a gene. CDR3 length equals 14 residues. The CDR3 sequence: CASKPGQLLYEQYF. The CDR3 DNA reads TGTGCCAGCAAACCGGGACAGTTGCTGTACGAGCAGTACTTC.

The chain couples TRBV5-1 to TRBJ2-1; TRBD2 matches at 8 bases. From germline, CDR1 is SGHRS and CDR2 YFSETQ. With V trimmed by 4 bases and J by 6 bases, 9 bases remained unmatched. This CDR3 region has 15 residues. For the CDR3, the DNA is TGCGCCAGCAGCATATTTAGAGGGACTAGCAATGAGCAGTTCTTC. Its translation: CASSIFRGTSNEQFF.

This chain links TRBV2 with TRBJ2-3; D is possibly TRBD2 (5 bases). The ends were cut back, 4 bases at V and 5 bases at J, with 10 bases in the middle. The CDR3 consists of 13 residues. The germline gives CDR1 SNHLY, CDR2 FYNNEI. The DNA of the CDR3 is TGTGCCAGCAGTGCCCACGGGAAAGATACGCAGTATTTT. Protein: CASSAHGKDTQYF.

This chain links TRBV2 with TRBJ2-3; maybe TRBD1 (6 bases). Germline CDR1 is SNHLY and CDR2 is FYNNEI. The CDR3 extends over 14 amino acids. The ends were cut back, 6 bases at V and 2 bases at J, with 12 bases in the middle. Here the CDR3 DNA reads TGTGCCAGCAGGCTACAGGGTTCCACAGATACGCAGTATTTT. Residues: CASRLQGSTDTQYF.